In this sample, the clone carrying this T cell receptor (beta chain) turned up a few times. Its specificity is unknown. This record comes from a study of blood T cells in healthy people across ages. Study-level findings and limits: Per-million-T-cell TCR beta diversity fell roughly linearly with age.

Primed by a sample-barcoded 5' primer and a J-beta primer mix, a second PCR proceeded for about 6 to 12 cycles. Researchers report that each sample yielded at least 2.5 million CDR3-containing paired-end reads. Each CDR3 protein gets one entry after TCRdb re-called the 5' RACE reads with MiXCR. The repertoire has 910,000 or so distinct CDR3 sequences, roughly half of them found once; the top ten carry over 20%. Ranging in age from roughly 6 to 100, the donors were healthy Caucasian individuals from Russia. Each donor's blood draw was roughly 9.5 milliliters of peripheral blood. The sequence was collected from a woman aged 55-69 years in good health. Sequencing was done on a sample of blood.

In DNA, the CDR3 is TGCGCCAGCAGCCAAGTGAGGGGACTAGATCTGCCCGAGCAGTACTTC. It specifies CASSQVRGLDLPEQYF. The V and J genes are TRBV4-1 and TRBJ2-7, with 8 bases lining up with TRBD2. V lost 1 base and J lost 6; bases outside the gene matches: 11. Germline V lookup: CDR1 MGHRA, CDR2 YSYEKL. This CDR3 contains 16 residues.